The clone carrying this TCR beta chain was observed many times. Its antigen remains unknown. These data originate in a study of T-cell reconstitution after alpha-beta-depleted transplantation in children. Notes on the study in general: Once a year had passed after transplant, T-cell counts and diversity came mostly from newly produced T cells. Recipient T cells and thymic progenitors that survived gave rise to the high TCRbeta diversity observed at day 60 in some patients. Alpha-beta T cells present about two months after transplant were reported to originate from several hundred expanded graft clones.

This CDR3 is 12 amino acids long. Per the germline V gene, CDR1 is DFQATT and CDR2 is SNEGSKA (reference sequence). V was trimmed by 4 bases and J by 6 bases, leaving 13 bases between them. Construction of the TCRbeta library involved unique molecular identifiers. One entry per CDR3 protein, called by TCRdb with MiXCR from the PCR reads. The table shows more than 400,000 distinct CDR3 sequences, with over 10% occurring only once. The chain employs TRBV20-1 and TRBJ2-7; the D gene is possibly TRBD2 (7 bases). The sequence was obtained from a female patient aged 2-9 years who had a stem cell transplant for aplastic anemia, so the T cells may come from the graft donor. The source material was PBMCs, mostly from graft donor cells, sampled 180 days after TCRalphabeta/CD19-depleted stem cell transplant. The CDR3 protein is CSAMEGGVEQYV. CDR3 DNA sequence: TGCAGTGCTATGGAAGGGGGGGTCGAGCAGTACGTC.